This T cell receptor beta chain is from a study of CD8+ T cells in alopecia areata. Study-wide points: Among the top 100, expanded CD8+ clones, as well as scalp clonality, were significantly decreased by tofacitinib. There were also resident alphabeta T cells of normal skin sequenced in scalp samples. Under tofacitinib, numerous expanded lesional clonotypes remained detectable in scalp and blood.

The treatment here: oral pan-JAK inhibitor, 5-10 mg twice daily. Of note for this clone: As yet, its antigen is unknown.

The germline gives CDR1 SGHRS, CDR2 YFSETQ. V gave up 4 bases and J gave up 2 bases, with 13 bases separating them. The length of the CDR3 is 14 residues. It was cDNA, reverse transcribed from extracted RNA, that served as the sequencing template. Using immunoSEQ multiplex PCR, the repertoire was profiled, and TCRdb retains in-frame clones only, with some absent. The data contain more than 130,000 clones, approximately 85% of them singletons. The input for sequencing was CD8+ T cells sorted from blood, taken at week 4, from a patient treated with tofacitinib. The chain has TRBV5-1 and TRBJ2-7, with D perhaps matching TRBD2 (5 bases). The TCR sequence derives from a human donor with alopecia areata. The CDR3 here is CASSPAGPTYEQYF. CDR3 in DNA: TGCGCCAGCAGCCCGGCGGGCCCAACCTACGAGCAGTACTTC.